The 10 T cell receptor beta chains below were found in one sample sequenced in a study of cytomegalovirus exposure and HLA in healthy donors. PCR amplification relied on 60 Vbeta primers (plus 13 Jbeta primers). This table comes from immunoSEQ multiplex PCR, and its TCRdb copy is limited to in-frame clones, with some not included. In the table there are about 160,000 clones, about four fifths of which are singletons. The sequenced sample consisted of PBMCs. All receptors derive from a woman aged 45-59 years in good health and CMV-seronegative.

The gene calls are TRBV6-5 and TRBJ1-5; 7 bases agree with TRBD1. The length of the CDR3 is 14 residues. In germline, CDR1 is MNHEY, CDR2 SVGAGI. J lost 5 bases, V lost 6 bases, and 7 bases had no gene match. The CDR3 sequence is CASRPTGLYQPQHF. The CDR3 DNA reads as TGTGCCAGCAGGCCGACAGGGCTCTATCAGCCCCAGCATTTT.

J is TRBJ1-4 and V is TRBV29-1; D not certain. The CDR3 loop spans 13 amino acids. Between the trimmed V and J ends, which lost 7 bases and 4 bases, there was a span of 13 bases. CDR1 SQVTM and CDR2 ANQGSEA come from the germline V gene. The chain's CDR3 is CSAAGGLNEKLFF. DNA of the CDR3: TGCAGCGCGGCAGGAGGCCTTAATGAAAAACTGTTTTTT.

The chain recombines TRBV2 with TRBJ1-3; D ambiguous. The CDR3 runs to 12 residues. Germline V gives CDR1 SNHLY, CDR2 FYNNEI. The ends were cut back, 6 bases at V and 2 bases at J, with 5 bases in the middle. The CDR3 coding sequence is TGTGCCAGCAGAGTAGCTGGAAACACCATATATTTT. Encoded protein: CASRVAGNTIYF.

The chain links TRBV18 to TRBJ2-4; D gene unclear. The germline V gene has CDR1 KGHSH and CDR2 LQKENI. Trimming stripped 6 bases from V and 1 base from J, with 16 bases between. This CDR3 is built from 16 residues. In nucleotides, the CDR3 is TGTGCCAGCTCTCCAACCGTAGCCTTGGCCAAAAACATTCAGTACTTC. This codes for CASSPTVALAKNIQYF.

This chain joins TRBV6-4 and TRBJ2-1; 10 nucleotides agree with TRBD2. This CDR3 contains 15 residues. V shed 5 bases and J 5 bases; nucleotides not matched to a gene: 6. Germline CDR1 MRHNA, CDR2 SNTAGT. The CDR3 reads CASSTRTSGNNEQFF. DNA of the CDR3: TGTGCCAGCAGTACCAGGACTAGCGGAAACAATGAGCAGTTCTTC.

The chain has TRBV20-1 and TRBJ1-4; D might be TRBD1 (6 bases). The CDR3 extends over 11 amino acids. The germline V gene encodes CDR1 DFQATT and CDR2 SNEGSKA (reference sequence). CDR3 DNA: TGCGCCAGGGGACGGGTTGAAAAACTGTTTTTT. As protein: CARGRVEKLFF.

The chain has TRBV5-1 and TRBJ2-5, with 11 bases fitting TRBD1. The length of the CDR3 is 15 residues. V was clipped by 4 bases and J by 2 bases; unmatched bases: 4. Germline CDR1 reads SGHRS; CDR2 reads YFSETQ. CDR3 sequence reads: CASSIGTGGQETQYF. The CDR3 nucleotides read TGCGCCAGCAGCATCGGGACAGGGGGACAAGAGACCCAGTACTTC. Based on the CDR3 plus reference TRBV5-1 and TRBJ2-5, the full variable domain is KAGVTQTPRYLIKTRGQQVTLSCSPISGHRSVSWYQQTPGQGLQFLFEYFSETQRNKGNFPGRFSGRQFSNSRSEMNVSTLELGDSALYLCASSIGTGGQETQYFGPGTRLLVL.

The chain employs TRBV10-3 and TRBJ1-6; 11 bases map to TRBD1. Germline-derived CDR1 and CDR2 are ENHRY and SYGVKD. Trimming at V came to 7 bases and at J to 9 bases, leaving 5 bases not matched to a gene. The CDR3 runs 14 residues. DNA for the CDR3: TGTGCCATCACCGCGGACAGGGGGCTTTCACCCCTCCACTTT. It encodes CAITADRGLSPLHF.

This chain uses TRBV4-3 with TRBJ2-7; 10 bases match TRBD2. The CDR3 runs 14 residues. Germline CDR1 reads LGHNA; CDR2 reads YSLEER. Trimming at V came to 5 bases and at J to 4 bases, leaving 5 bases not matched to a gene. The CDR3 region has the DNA TGCGCCAGCAGCGAAGCGGGAGGGGAATACGAGCAGTACTTC. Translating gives CASSEAGGEYEQYF.

Here the CDR3 DNA reads TGTGCCAGCAGGGGTGGAGGCAGACCTGAAGCTTTCTTT. This sequence encodes CASRGGGRPEAFF. The gene calls are TRBV28 and TRBJ1-1; D not certain. CDR3 length: 13 amino acids. Germline V gives CDR1 MDHEN, CDR2 SYDVKM. Trimming cost V 6 bases and J 6 bases, with 14 bases left between them.